This T cell receptor beta chain was sequenced for a study of blood T cell repertoires in COVID-19. Generated by immunoSEQ multiplex PCR, the TCRdb table keeps only in-frame clones and is missing some. Of 150,000 or so clones detected, approximately 92% appear once; the ten largest clones hold roughly 4.8%. The germline V gene has CDR1 MNHNS and CDR2 SASEGT. V shed 1 base and J shed 0 bases, with 13 bases lying between them. The CDR3 is made up of 17 amino acids. The specimen was peripheral blood. This rearrangement joins TRBV6-1 to TRBJ1-3, with D uncertain. This receptor was identified in a woman aged 45-65 years with acute or convalescent COVID-19. This CDR3 reads CASSEVFALSSGNTIYF. As DNA, the CDR3 is TGTGCCAGCAGTGAAGTGTTTGCCCTGAGCTCTGGAAACACCATATATTTT.